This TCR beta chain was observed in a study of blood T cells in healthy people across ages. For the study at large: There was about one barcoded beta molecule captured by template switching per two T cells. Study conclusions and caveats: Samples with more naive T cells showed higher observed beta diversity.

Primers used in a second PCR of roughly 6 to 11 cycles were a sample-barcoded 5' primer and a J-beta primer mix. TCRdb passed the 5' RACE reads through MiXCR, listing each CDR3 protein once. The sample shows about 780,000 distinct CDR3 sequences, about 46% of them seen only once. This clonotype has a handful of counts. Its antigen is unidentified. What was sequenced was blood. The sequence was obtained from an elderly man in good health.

In DNA, the CDR3 is TGCGCCAGCAGCCCTACGACATCCGGTTTGGATGAGCAGTTCTTC. This gives the protein CASSPTTSGLDEQFF. V usage is TRBV5-1 and J usage is TRBJ2-1; D uncertain. The ends were cut back, 4 bases at V and 8 bases at J, with 19 bases in the middle. CDR1 SGHRS and CDR2 YFSETQ come from the germline V gene. CDR3 size: 15 residues. The entire variable domain, with the rest obtained from reference TRBV5-1 and TRBJ2-1, is as follows: KAGVTQTPRYLIKTRGQQVTLSCSPISGHRSVSWYQQTPGQGLQFLFEYFSETQRNKGNFPGRFSGRQFSNSRSEMNVSTLELGDSALYLCASSPTTSGLDEQFFGPGTRLTVL.